The sequence of this TCR beta chain was determined in a study of PD-1 blockade in classical Hodgkin lymphoma. With respect to this clone: Its antigen is still unknown.

Trimming removed 3 bases from V and 0 bases from J, with 3 bases in between. Germline CDR1 reads SGHVS; CDR2 reads FNYEAQ. This CDR3 has 13 residues. The assay was immunoSEQ multiplex PCR, and TCRdb's table has in-frame clones only and misses some. The sample lists 15,000 to 20,000 clones, roughly 65% occurring once. Study-level findings and limits: Before treatment, TCR diversity in newly diagnosed patients was reportedly lower than in healthy donors. Repertoire difference causes, possibly disease activity or prior therapy, remain undefined. Individuals initiating nivolumab under 1 year after ASCT were excluded.

Time point defined: cycle 4 day 1 (C4D1), after five to seven weeks of nivolumab. Relapses following autologous stem cell transplantation were seen in all patients, with brentuximab vedotin exposure varying. Best responses included complete response and partial response; otherwise, the best response was progressive disease. The rearrangement links TRBV7-6 to TRBJ1-5; D uncertain. The sample in question was peripheral blood mononuclear cells (PBMCs), obtained before the fourth cycle of nivolumab. The TCR originated in a human donor with classical Hodgkin lymphoma. CDR3 in amino acids: CASSLDSNQPQHF. As DNA, the CDR3 is TGTGCCAGCAGCTTGGATAGCAATCAGCCCCAGCATTTT.